This T cell receptor (beta chain) was recorded in a study of technical replicates of blood from a few donors. Here immunoSEQ multiplex PCR was the method, and the copy in TCRdb shows in-frame clones only, minus some. The table records some 80,000 clones, 96% of them present only once. Germline-derived CDR1 and CDR2 are LGHNA and YSLEER. CDR3 length equals 17 residues. V was pared by 0 bases and J by 3 bases, with 14 bases between. V usage is TRBV4-3 and J usage is TRBJ1-4; no clear D. Sequenced: T cells isolated from PBMCs. This receptor was obtained from a human donor in good health. CDR3 region: CASSQDLVGGSNEKLFF. The CDR3 nucleotides are TGCGCCAGCAGCCAAGACCTGGTAGGAGGATCTAATGAAAAACTGTTTTTT.